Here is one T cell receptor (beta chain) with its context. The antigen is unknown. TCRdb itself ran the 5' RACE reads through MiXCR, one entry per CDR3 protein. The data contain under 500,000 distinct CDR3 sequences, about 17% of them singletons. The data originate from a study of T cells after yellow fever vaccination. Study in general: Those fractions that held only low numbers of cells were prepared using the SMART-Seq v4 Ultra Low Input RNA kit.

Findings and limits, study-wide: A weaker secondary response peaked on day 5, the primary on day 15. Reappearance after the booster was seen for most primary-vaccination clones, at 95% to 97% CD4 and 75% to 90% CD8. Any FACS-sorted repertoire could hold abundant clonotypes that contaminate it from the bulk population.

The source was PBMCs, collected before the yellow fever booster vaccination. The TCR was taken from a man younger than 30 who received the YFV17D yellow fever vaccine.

This chain's CDR3 is CASSLPSGNTGELFF. CDR3 DNA: TGTGCCAGCAGCCTCCCTAGCGGGAACACCGGGGAGCTGTTTTTT. J is TRBJ2-2 and V is TRBV7-9; 7 bases align to TRBD2. J was trimmed by 1 base and V by 5 bases; bases with no gene match: 4. The CDR3 is made up of 15 amino acids. CDR1 and CDR2 from the germline V gene are SEHNR and FQNEAQ (reference sequence).